A single sample gave rise to the 21 T cell receptor beta chains below, sequenced in a study of T-cell reconstitution after alpha-beta-depleted transplantation in children. During its preparation, the TCRbeta library received unique molecular identifiers. TCRdb passed the PCR reads through MiXCR, listing each CDR3 protein once. The sample has 70,000 to 100,000 distinct CDR3 sequences; approximately 12% are singletons. Material: PBMCs from the stem cell graft donor, obtained from the stem cell graft. These receptors were collected from a human donor who donated a stem cell graft to a child with inherited bone marrow failure.

This clonotype was recorded many times. The CDR3 coding sequence is TGTGCCAGCAGTGAAGAGAAGTTAGGTTTTCCTAATGAAAAACTGTTTTTT. This translates into CASSEEKLGFPNEKLFF. The V gene is TRBV2, the J gene TRBJ1-4; D is ambiguous. CDR1 SNHLY and CDR2 FYNNEI come from the germline V gene. V was pared by 1 base and J by 3 bases, with 15 bases between. The CDR3 loop spans 17 amino acids. Full variable domain (outside the CDR3, taken from reference TRBV2 and TRBJ1-4): EPEVTQTPSHQVTQMGQEVILRCVPISNHLYFYWYRQILGQKVEFLVSFYNNEISEKSEIFDDQFSVERPDGSNFTLKIRSTKLEDSAMYFCASSEEKLGFPNEKLFFGSGTQLSVL.

This clonotype was seen ten or more times. This chain links TRBV7-9 with TRBJ2-5; TRBD1 matches 7 bases. CDR1 and CDR2 from the germline V gene are SEHNR and FQNEAQ (reference sequence). The CDR3 has 11 residues. The ends lost 4 bases at V and 11 bases at J; junction bases unmatched: 4. This CDR3 reads CASSSDRLQYF. CDR3 nucleotide sequence: TGTGCCAGCAGCTCGGACAGGTTGCAGTACTTC.

The rearrangement joins TRBV4-2 to TRBJ2-7, with D perhaps given as TRBD1 or TRBD2 (5 bases each). The CDR3 totals 18 residues. V was trimmed by 3 bases and J by 0 bases, leaving 21 bases between them. The germline CDR1 and CDR2 sequences are LGHNA and YNFKEQ. The CDR3 coding sequence is TGTGCCAGCAGCCATTCTTTGCCTTACGGGACGAGCTCCTACGAGCAGTACTTC. Translation: CASSHSLPYGTSSYEQYF.

This clonotype has at least ten counts. This chain links TRBV7-9 with TRBJ1-1; 9 bases match TRBD1. Trimming took 7 bases from V and 11 from J; bases not matched to a gene: 17. The CDR3 is made up of 15 amino acids. Per the germline V gene, CDR1 is SEHNR and CDR2 is FQNEAQ (reference sequence). The CDR3 DNA reads as TGTGCCAGCATCCCTAGCTTTGGGGACAGGGTGAGTGCTTTCTTT. Its translation: CASIPSFGDRVSAFF.

This clonotype was seen only a few times. The V call is TRBV6-2 or TRBV6-3, the J call TRBJ2-1; D may be TRBD2 (5 bases). The CDR3 is 13 amino acids. V lost 5 bases and J 7 bases, leaving 12 bases between the germline ends. Germline V gives CDR1 MNHEY, CDR2 SVGEGT. The CDR3 DNA reads as TGTGCCAGCAGTCGACTACTACCGAATGAGCAGTTCTTC. Encoded protein: CASSRLLPNEQFF.

In this sample, this clonotype turned up many times. The CDR3 spells CASQEQGASSYNSPLHF. In nucleotides, the CDR3 is TGTGCCAGCCAGGAGCAGGGGGCGAGCTCCTATAATTCACCCCTCCACTTT. The chain joins TRBV6-5 to TRBJ1-6, with TRBD1 matching over 8 bases. From germline, CDR1 is MNHEY and CDR2 SVGAGI. V trimming: 8 bases; J trimming: 0 bases; junction bases outside the gene matches: 9. The CDR3 sequence is 17 residues long.

This clonotype was found many times. The gene calls are TRBV27 and TRBJ2-7; 8 nucleotides match TRBD1. CDR1 is MNHEY and CDR2 is SMNVEV in the germline V gene (reference sequence). V lost 5 bases to trimming and J lost 5 bases; unmatched junction nucleotides: 5. The length of the CDR3 is 13 residues. The CDR3 reads CASSTTGGHEQYF. The CDR3 region has the DNA TGTGCCAGCAGTACAACAGGGGGTCACGAGCAGTACTTC.

This chain uses TRBV18 with TRBJ2-1; D might be TRBD1 or TRBD2, each matching 5 bases. V was clipped by 1 base and J by 4 bases, with 8 bases between them. The germline CDR1 and CDR2 sequences are KGHSH and LQKENI. The CDR3 is 14 residues long. The DNA of the CDR3 is TGTGCCAGCTCACCACGGGACGGTTACAATGAGCAGTTCTTC. As protein: CASSPRDGYNEQFF.

V gene TRBV5-1 combines with J gene TRBJ2-3; D gene unclear. Germline V lookup: CDR1 SGHRS, CDR2 YFSETQ. Between the trimmed V and J ends, which lost 1 base and 4 bases, there was a span of 4 bases. The CDR3 contains 12 residues. The CDR3 loop reads CASSLTSDTQYF. In nucleotides, the CDR3 is TGCGCCAGCAGCTTGACTTCAGATACGCAGTATTTT.

This clonotype was counted a few times. V is TRBV4-2 and J is TRBJ2-3; 10 bases are a match to TRBD2. The germline V gene has CDR1 LGHNA and CDR2 YNFKEQ. The CDR3 consists of 15 residues. J was trimmed by 2 bases and V by 4 bases; bases with no gene match: 3. The CDR3 bases are TGTGCCAGCAGCCGGGGACTAGCGTTCACAGATACGCAGTATTTT. Amino acids: CASSRGLAFTDTQYF.

This clonotype was counted many times. The chain has TRBV11-2 and TRBJ1-1; possible D gene TRBD1, 6 bases. The CDR3 is made up of 15 amino acids. Looked up from germline, CDR1 is SGHAT and CDR2 is FQNNGV. V lost 4 bases, J lost 3 bases, and 15 bases lay in between. The CDR3 nucleotides are TGTGCCAGCAGCTCCCGGAGGGGGGGTGACACTGAAGCTTTCTTT. This codes for CASSSRRGGDTEAFF.

This clonotype was found many times. The V gene is TRBV6-5, the J gene TRBJ1-1; D uncertain. V shed 2 bases and J shed 2 bases, with 6 bases lying between them. The CDR3 sequence is 13 residues long. From germline, CDR1 is MNHEY and CDR2 SVGAGI. The CDR3 DNA reads TGTGCCAGCAGTTACGGCAGAAACACTGAAGCTTTCTTT. This encodes CASSYGRNTEAFF.

This clonotype was detected ten times or more. The chain has TRBV5-1 and TRBJ2-1; a weak D match, TRBD2 (6 bases). This CDR3 contains 15 residues. Germline V lookup: CDR1 SGHRS, CDR2 YFSETQ. V gave up 0 bases and J gave up 0 bases, with 7 bases separating them. CDR3 nucleotides: TGCGCCAGCAGCTTGGACGGGGGCTCCTACAATGAGCAGTTCTTC. It codes for CASSLDGGSYNEQFF.

This clonotype was counted at least ten times. V is TRBV5-1 and J is TRBJ2-7; D call uncertain. V was cut by 1 base and J by 5 bases, with 13 bases left in between. The CDR3 sequence is 14 residues long. From germline, CDR1 is SGHRS and CDR2 YFSETQ. In DNA form, the CDR3 reads TGCGCCAGCAGCTTGTACACTTTTTCGGACGAGCAGTACTTC. This gives the protein CASSLYTFSDEQYF.

Ten or more counts support this clonotype. V gene TRBV7-6 combines with J gene TRBJ2-5; the D gene is possibly TRBD1 (5 bases). CDR3 length equals 16 residues. The ends were cut back, 1 base at V and 6 bases at J, with 18 bases in the middle. Germline assignment: CDR1 SGHVS and CDR2 FNYEAQ. The CDR3 DNA sequence: TGTGCCAGCAGCTTAGACCCCTGGGGCATGGGGAAGACCCAGTACTTC. Translation gives CASSLDPWGMGKTQYF.

Many counts were recorded for this clonotype. The gene calls are TRBV10-2 and TRBJ2-3; D gene ambiguous. V lost 1 base and J 4 bases, leaving 9 bases between the germline ends. The CDR3 is made up of 14 amino acids. CDR1 WSHSY and CDR2 SAAADI come from the germline V gene. The CDR3: CASSEYGGADTQYF. In DNA form, the CDR3 reads TGCGCCAGCAGTGAGTATGGCGGCGCAGATACGCAGTATTTT.

This clonotype turned up a few times. The V and J genes are TRBV28 and TRBJ1-5; D not certain. CDR3 size: 12 residues. Per the germline V gene, CDR1 is MDHEN and CDR2 is SYDVKM. The germline V and J ends were trimmed by 6 bases and 4 bases, with 7 bases remaining between them. CDR3 nucleotide sequence: TGTGCCAGCAGCGCCTTTAATCAGCCCCAGCATTTT. Encoded protein: CASSAFNQPQHF.

This clonotype was detected many times. This rearrangement joins TRBV5-1 to TRBJ2-7; 13 bases line up with TRBD2. This CDR3 comprises 16 residues. J was trimmed by 0 bases and V by 4 bases; bases with no gene match: 4. Germline V gives CDR1 SGHRS, CDR2 YFSETQ. Here the CDR3 reads CASSGRTSGSSYEQYF. CDR3 in DNA: TGCGCCAGCAGCGGACGGACTAGCGGGAGCTCCTACGAGCAGTACTTC.

This clonotype was detected many times. The CDR3 sequence: CASSFSSRGEKLFF. The CDR3 DNA sequence: TGTGCCAGCAGTTTTTCCTCGCGAGGGGAAAAACTGTTTTTT. This rearrangement joins TRBV27 to TRBJ1-4; D is ambiguous. Per the germline V gene, CDR1 is MNHEY and CDR2 is SMNVEV (reference sequence). V was shortened by 3 bases and J by 8 bases, with 13 bases between the two germline ends. The CDR3 is made up of 14 amino acids.

This clonotype came up many times. This sequence joins TRBV9 and TRBJ2-7, with 8 bases identical to TRBD2. Germline V gives CDR1 SGDLS, CDR2 YYNGEE. Unmatched junction bases numbered 4, after V lost 2 bases and J lost 6 bases. CDR3 length: 13 amino acids. Here the CDR3 DNA reads TGTGCCAGCAGCGTCGGGGGGGGTGGCGAGCAGTACTTC. Translating it yields CASSVGGGGEQYF.

Ten or more counts support this clonotype. The rearrangement uses TRBV10-2 and TRBJ1-5; 7 positions match TRBD1. This CDR3 is 15 amino acids long. V shed 3 bases, J shed 2 bases, and the junction held 4 bases outside the gene matches. CDR1 WSHSY and CDR2 SAAADI come from the germline V gene. The CDR3 DNA reads as TGCGCCAGCAGTGAAGGCGACAGGGGCAATCAGCCCCAGCATTTT. It specifies CASSEGDRGNQPQHF.